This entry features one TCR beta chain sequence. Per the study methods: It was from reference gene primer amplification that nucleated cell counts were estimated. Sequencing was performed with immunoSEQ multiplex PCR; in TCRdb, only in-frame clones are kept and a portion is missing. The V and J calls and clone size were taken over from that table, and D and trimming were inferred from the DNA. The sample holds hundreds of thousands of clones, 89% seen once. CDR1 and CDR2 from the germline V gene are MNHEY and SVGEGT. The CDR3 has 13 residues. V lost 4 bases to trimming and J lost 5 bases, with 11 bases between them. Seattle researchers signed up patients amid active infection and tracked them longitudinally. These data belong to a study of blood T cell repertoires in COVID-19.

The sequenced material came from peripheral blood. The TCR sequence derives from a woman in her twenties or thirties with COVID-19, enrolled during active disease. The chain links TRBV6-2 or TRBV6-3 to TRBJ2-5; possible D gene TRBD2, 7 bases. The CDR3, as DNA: TGTGCCAGCAGTTCCGGGGGGCTGGAGACCCAGTACTTC. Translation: CASSSGGLETQYF.